The TCR beta chain under discussion was sequenced for a study of shared clonotypes between healthy human individuals. Study-level findings and limits: Estimated clonotype richness was generally higher in naive than memory subsets. The genetic and exposure-history diversity represented was limited by few donors.

CD45RA+ naive and CD45RA-negative memory subsets were separated from CD4+ cells. Germline V CDR1 and CDR2: ENHRY, SYGVKD. The V end lost 0 bases, the J end lost 5 bases, and 10 bases lay between the germline ends. CDR3 length equals 14 residues. On this clone itself: Antigen specificity is unknown.

Profiling relied on immunoSEQ multiplex PCR, and the TCRdb table lists in-frame clones only, not all of them. Among millions of clones, around 95% were seen once, and the ten largest hold around 0.13%. The TCR originated in a man in his late teens or twenties in good health. Input material: naive CD4+ T cells sorted from blood. Described subset: CD45RA+ positively selected. The J gene is TRBJ1-1, the V gene TRBV10-3, with D possibly matching TRBD1 (5 bases). CDR3 bases: TGTGCCATCAGTGAGTCGGAGGGGTTGACTGAAGCTTTCTTT. Translating it yields CAISESEGLTEAFF.